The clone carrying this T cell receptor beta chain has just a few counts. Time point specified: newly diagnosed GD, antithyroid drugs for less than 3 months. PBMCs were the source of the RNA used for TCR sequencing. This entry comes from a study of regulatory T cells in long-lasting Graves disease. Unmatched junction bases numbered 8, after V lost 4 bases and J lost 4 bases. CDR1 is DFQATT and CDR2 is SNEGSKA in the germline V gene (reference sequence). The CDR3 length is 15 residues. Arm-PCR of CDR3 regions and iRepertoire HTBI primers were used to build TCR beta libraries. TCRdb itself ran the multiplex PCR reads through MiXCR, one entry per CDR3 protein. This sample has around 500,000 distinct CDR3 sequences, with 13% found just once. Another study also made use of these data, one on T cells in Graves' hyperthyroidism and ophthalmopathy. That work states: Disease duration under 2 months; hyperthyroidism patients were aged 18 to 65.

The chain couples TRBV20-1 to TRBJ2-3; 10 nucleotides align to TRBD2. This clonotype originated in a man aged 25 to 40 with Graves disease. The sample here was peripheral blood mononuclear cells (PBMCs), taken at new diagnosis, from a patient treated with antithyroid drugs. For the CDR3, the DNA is TGCAGTGCTATCAGCGGGAGGGCCGGATCAGATACGCAGTATTTT. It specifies CSAISGRAGSDTQYF.